These 8 T cell receptor beta chains came from one sample sequenced in a study of T cells in Graves' hyperthyroidism and ophthalmopathy. RNA transcripts were the template for amplifying TCR beta CDR3 regions. The HTBI set primed first-round TCR CDR3 RT-PCR. MiXCR, applied by TCRdb to the multiplex PCR reads, yields one record per CDR3 protein. Counted here are more than 500,000 distinct CDR3 sequences, about 43% occurring once; the ten biggest clones make up about 20%. Specimen: peripheral blood or thyroid tissue (not recorded which). Receptors originate from an adult woman with Graves' disease, either hyperthyroidism or ophthalmopathy (not recorded which).

Details on this clonotype: This may be a read error, as it is one base from a much larger clone. The genes are TRBV3-1 and TRBJ2-5, with 11 positions matching TRBD1. Germline values: CDR1 LGHDT, CDR2 YNNKEL (reference sequence). The CDR3 totals 17 residues. In nucleotides, the CDR3 is TGTGCCAGCAGCTCTTCCGGGACAGGGGGTCCCCAAGAGACCCGGTACTTC. Translating it yields CASSSSGTGGPQETRYF.

About this clonotype: The junction departs from germline at one end; a sequencing error may be responsible. This sequence joins TRBV15 and TRBJ2-5; no clear D gene. CDR1 is LNHNV and CDR2 is YYDKDF in the germline V gene (reference sequence). The CDR3 runs to 14 residues. CDR3 residues: CATSRDLPLESQYF. CDR3 nucleotide sequence: TGTGCCACCAGCAGAGATTTACCCTTAGAGTCCCAGTACTTC.

The chain combines TRBV23-1 with TRBJ2-7, with TRBD2 matching over 7 bases. TRBV23-1 is known as an ORF, though its function is uncertain. CDR3 length: 14 residues. J gave up 3 bases and V 4 bases, and 6 bases lay outside the gene matches. DNA for the CDR3: TGCGCCAGCAGTCCCGGACTAGTTCGCTACGAGCAGTACTTC. Amino acids: CASSPGLVRYEQYF.

J is TRBJ1-1 and V is TRBV10-3; D is ambiguous. There are 15 residues in the CDR3. Germline values: CDR1 ENHRY, CDR2 SYGVKD. V was cut by 0 bases and J by 0 bases, with 8 bases left in between. The CDR3 coding sequence is TGTGCCATCAGTGAGTCGGGAGAGATGAACACTGAAGCTTTCTTT. Its protein is CAISESGEMNTEAFF.

This clonotype has ten or more counts. The chain recombines TRBV13 with TRBJ1-2; D perhaps matches TRBD1 (5 bases). Trimming removed 3 bases from V and 1 base from J, with 15 bases in between. The CDR3 totals 16 residues. Germline-derived CDR1 and CDR2 are PRHDT and FYEKMQ (reference sequence). The CDR3 reads CASSFYTRQFNYGYTF. CDR3 DNA sequence: TGTGCCAGCAGCTTTTATACCAGACAGTTTAACTATGGCTACACCTTC.

The V call is TRBV6-5, the J call TRBJ1-1; 9 bases map to TRBD1. Per germline, CDR1 MNHEY and CDR2 SVGAGI. V lost 10 bases and J lost 5; bases outside the gene matches: 17. This CDR3 contains 16 residues. CDR3 sequence (DNA): TGTGCCATCAGCGAGGACAGGGGCAGGGAGAAGACTGAAGCTTTCTTT. Protein product: CAISEDRGREKTEAFF.

The chain joins TRBV20-1 to TRBJ1-2; D may be TRBD1 (6 bases). In germline, CDR1 is DFQATT, CDR2 SNEGSKA (reference sequence). The CDR3 consists of 15 residues. Trimming pared 6 bases from V and 8 bases from J, leaving 25 bases between. For the CDR3, the DNA is TGCAGTGCCGGGGGTCTCCAGGGGAAGGAAAGCGGCTACACCTTC. Its protein product is CSAGGLQGKESGYTF.

Of note for this clonotype: A read error may account for a junction end that differs from germline. CDR3 amino acids: CASNVGQGYGAF. The CDR3 nucleotides read TGTGCCAGCAACGTGGGACAGGGTTATGGAGCTTTC. The rearrangement links TRBV7-9 to TRBJ2-6; 9 nucleotides line up with TRBD1. The CDR3 runs 12 residues. Germline lookup yields CDR1 SEHNR and CDR2 FQNEAQ (reference sequence).